The T cell receptor beta chain under discussion was sequenced for a study of T-cell reconstitution after alpha-beta-depleted transplantation in children. Overall study findings and caveats: Among T cells one year after transplant, newly produced cells accounted for most counts and diversity. Alpha-beta T cells present about two months after transplant were reported to originate from several hundred expanded graft clones. The high TCRbeta diversity at day 60 in some patients came from surviving recipient T cells and thymic progenitors.

This clonotype occurred many times. Its specificity is not known. A TCRbeta library incorporating unique molecular identifiers was prepared. MiXCR was run by TCRdb on the PCR reads, yielding one entry per CDR3 protein. The sample carries under 250,000 distinct CDR3 sequences, 6.6% recorded once. The V segment lost 5 bases and the J segment 5 bases; nucleotides outside the gene matches: 8. CDR3 length: 14 residues. Source: PBMCs, taken before TCRalphabeta/CD19-depleted stem cell transplant. This receptor was obtained from a boy between 2 and 10 years old with acute lymphoblastic leukemia, due to receive a stem cell transplant. The chain carries TRBV12-3 or TRBV12-4 and TRBJ2-7, with 8 nucleotides matching TRBD1. This CDR3 is CASSGGTGPHEQYF. The CDR3 DNA is TGTGCCAGCAGTGGGGGGACAGGCCCCCACGAGCAGTACTTC.